This T cell receptor (beta chain) came from a study of blood T cell repertoires in COVID-19. Turning to the study itself: Material from acute and convalescent COVID-19 was sourced from the United States, Italy and Spain. In each case, the material was cDNA or gDNA derived from T cells, B-cell-depleted T cells, or PBMCs.

Authors' data handling: Amplification from reference gene primers served as the basis for estimated nucleated cell counts. Profiled with immunoSEQ multiplex PCR; TCRdb holds only in-frame clones, not every one. V, J and clone size derive from that table, while D and trimming were established from the DNA sequence. The sample has approximately 250,000 clones; approximately 85% are singletons. Germline CDR1 is SGHAT and CDR2 is FQNNGV. Trimming took off 3 bases at V and 1 base at J, with 9 bases between the two ends. This CDR3 contains 14 residues. The age range of participants was 18 to 89 years, with residence in around 22 US areas.

The origin of this receptor is a woman in her 50s with acute COVID-19. The material sequenced was PBMCs or T cells enriched from blood (not recorded which). V is TRBV11-2 and J is TRBJ1-1, with D possibly TRBD1 on 5 matching bases. CDR3 sequence reads: CASSFGTQNTEAFF. Written as DNA, the CDR3 is TGTGCCAGCAGCTTCGGGACTCAGAACACTGAAGCTTTCTTT.